A selection of T cell receptor beta chains follows, all from one sample in a study of OX40 agonist ivuxolimab in advanced cancers. TCRdb's table, derived via immunoSEQ multiplex PCR, lists solely in-frame clones and lacks some. The table records tens of thousands of clones, roughly nine tenths of them present only once. Sequenced here: CD4+ or CD8+ T cells sorted from blood, sampled in a trial of the OX40 agonist ivuxolimab. These receptors were collected from an adult with an advanced solid tumor such as melanoma, head and neck, liver or kidney cancer. Both conserved end residues are part of each CDR3. Fields, in order: clone size, V gene, D gene, J gene, CDR3 DNA, CDR3 protein. D genes are given only for firm matches. The size of a clone is reported for some rows only, either as once, few or many, or as a class for expanded clones.

>.|TRBV5-8|.|TRBJ2-2
TGTGCCAGCAGTTTTTCTTCCGGGGCGCGCCCCGGGGAGCTGTTTTTT
CASSFSSGARPGELFF
>few|TRBV7-2|.|TRBJ1-1
TGTGCCAGCAGCTTATTGGGGGCAGGGACGGGCACTGAAGCTTTCTTT
CASSLLGAGTGTEAFF
>.|TRBV19|.|TRBJ2-5
TGTGCCAGTAGCCCTCTGCCTCAAGAGACCCAGTACTTC
CASSPLPQETQYF
>.|TRBV2|TRBD1|TRBJ1-4
TGTGCCAGTAGTGGCCAGGGGGCGGGGGAAAAACTGTTTTTT
CASSGQGAGEKLFF
>.|TRBV5-1|TRBD2|TRBJ2-7
TGCGCCAGCAGCTTATCCGGGAGGGCCAGGGGCGAGCAGTACTTC
CASSLSGRARGEQYF
>.|TRBV25-1|.|TRBJ1-2
TGTGCCAGCAGGGATCCGGCCCAATTTCGCTACACCTTC
CASRDPAQFRYTF
>.|TRBV6-1|.|TRBJ1-5
TGTGCCAGCAGAGAGGGTTTCGGCAATCAGCCCCAGCATTTT
CASREGFGNQPQHF
>.|TRBV10-2|TRBD2|TRBJ2-7
TGCGCCAGCAGGCAAGCGGGAGGGCCCCACGAGCAGTACTTC
CASRQAGGPHEQYF
>.|TRBV5-1|TRBD1|TRBJ1-1
TGCGCCAGCAGCTGGACAGGGGGCTCGACCACTGAAGCTTTCTTT
CASSWTGGSTTEAFF
>.|TRBV23-1|TRBD1|TRBJ2-3
TGCGCCAGCACGTTGCCGGGACAGTTTAGTGACTGTAGCACAGATACGCAGTATTTT
CASTLPGQFSDCSTDTQYF
>.|TRBV6-5|.|TRBJ2-7
TGTGCCAGCAGTCGGGGGTTGGGTTACGAGCAGTACTTC
CASSRGLGYEQYF
>.|TRBV10-2|.|TRBJ2-5
TGCGCCAGCAGAGACGGGAGGGGGCCCCAAGAGACCCAGTACTTC
CASRDGRGPQETQYF
>.|TRBV28|.|TRBJ1-2
TGTGCCAGCACCGGGACGGCCTTAGGCTACACCTTC
CASTGTALGYTF
>.|TRBV10-3|.|TRBJ1-2
TGTGCCATCAGTGGGCTAGCGGGAGACGCCGATGGCTACACCTTC
CAISGLAGDADGYTF
>.|TRBV9|TRBD1|TRBJ2-3
TGTGCCAGCAGCCACATGCCCGGGACAGGGACGGGAGATACGCAGTATTTT
CASSHMPGTGTGDTQYF
>.|TRBV6-1|TRBD2|TRBJ2-5
TGTGCCAGCAGTATCGGGACTAGCCGTGAGACCCAGTACTTC
CASSIGTSRETQYF
>.|TRBV30|.|TRBJ1-5
TGTGCCTGGAGTACCGGAGGGCCCCAGCATTTT
CAWSTGGPQHF
>.|TRBV29-1|.|TRBJ2-1
TGCAGCGTTGAAGACGGCGGAGGGGGGAGGAATGAGCAGTTCTTC
CSVEDGGGGRNEQFF
>.|TRBV18|.|TRBJ2-7
TGTGCCAGCTCACTAGGCGGCCACGAGCAGTACTTC
CASSLGGHEQYF
>.|TRBV18|.|TRBJ2-5
TGTGCCAGCTCACCGCAGGAGACCCAGTACTTC
CASSPQETQYF
>.|TRBV18|.|TRBJ2-3
TGTGCCAGCTCACCAACCCTGGGCGGTGGGACAGATACGCAGTATTTT
CASSPTLGGGTDTQYF
>.|TRBV30|.|TRBJ2-3
TGTGCCTGGAATCCTCGCCCCAGCGGCACAGATACGCAGTATTTT
CAWNPRPSGTDTQYF
>.|TRBV9|.|TRBJ2-5
TGTGCCAGCAGCGTAGACTCGGGCTTGTGGCAAGAGACCCAGTACTTC
CASSVDSGLWQETQYF
>.|TRBV6-6|.|TRBJ1-1
TGTGCCAGCAGTTACGATGGGGGACGGAGCACTGAAGCTTTCTTT
CASSYDGGRSTEAFF
>.|TRBV4-1|.|TRBJ2-5
TGCGCCAGCAGCCAAGGCGGAATAGCTACAGAGACCCAGTACTTC
CASSQGGIATETQYF
>.|TRBV28|.|TRBJ2-4
TGTGCCAGCCAAAGAGGAGCGCCCCTAGGTAACATTCAGTACTTC
CASQRGAPLGNIQYF
>.|TRBV28|TRBD2|TRBJ2-5
TGTGCCAGCCGATCCAGCGGGAGTGAGACCCAGTACTTC
CASRSSGSETQYF
>.|TRBV5-1|TRBD2|TRBJ2-3
TGCGCCAGCAGCGATGGGTGGTCTAGCGGCATTAGCACAGATACGCAGTATTTT
CASSDGWSSGISTDTQYF
>.|TRBV4-1|.|TRBJ2-3
TGCGCCAGCAGCTCCTCGCCGGAGGTCACAGATACGCAGTATTTT
CASSSSPEVTDTQYF